This T cell receptor (beta chain) emerged from a study of regulatory T cells in long-lasting Graves disease. Libraries of TCR beta came from iRepertoire HTBI primers plus Arm-PCR of CDR3 regions. In TCRdb, the multiplex PCR reads were re-called with MiXCR into one record per CDR3 protein. The sample includes some 240,000 distinct CDR3 sequences, around a fifth of them seen just once. The sample's time point: newly diagnosed GD, antithyroid drugs for less than 3 months. Following extraction of RNA from PBMCs, that RNA was used to make the TCR library. CDR1 is GTSNPN and CDR2 is SVGIG in the germline V gene (reference sequence). CDR3 length: 16 residues. Unmatched junction bases numbered 8, after V lost 3 bases and J lost 2 bases. This clonotype occurred a few times. Antigen specificity is unknown. Study conclusions and caveats: Persistent disease preferred TRBV28, TRBJ1-2 and TRBJ2-5.

The same sample was also studied in work on T cells in Graves' hyperthyroidism and ophthalmopathy. That study reports: Researchers found most expanded thyroid clonotypes above 0.001 in blood as well. From stable hyperthyroidism, ophthalmopathy was set apart by a 13 V-J model.

The source is a woman in her thirties with Graves disease. This specimen was peripheral blood mononuclear cells (PBMCs), taken at new diagnosis, from a patient treated with antithyroid drugs. V and J are TRBV30 and TRBJ1-3, with 9 bases aligning to TRBD1. In nucleotides, the CDR3 is TGTGCCTGGAGAGACCCGGGACAGGGTGCTGGAAACACCATATATTTT. Protein: CAWRDPGQGAGNTIYF.